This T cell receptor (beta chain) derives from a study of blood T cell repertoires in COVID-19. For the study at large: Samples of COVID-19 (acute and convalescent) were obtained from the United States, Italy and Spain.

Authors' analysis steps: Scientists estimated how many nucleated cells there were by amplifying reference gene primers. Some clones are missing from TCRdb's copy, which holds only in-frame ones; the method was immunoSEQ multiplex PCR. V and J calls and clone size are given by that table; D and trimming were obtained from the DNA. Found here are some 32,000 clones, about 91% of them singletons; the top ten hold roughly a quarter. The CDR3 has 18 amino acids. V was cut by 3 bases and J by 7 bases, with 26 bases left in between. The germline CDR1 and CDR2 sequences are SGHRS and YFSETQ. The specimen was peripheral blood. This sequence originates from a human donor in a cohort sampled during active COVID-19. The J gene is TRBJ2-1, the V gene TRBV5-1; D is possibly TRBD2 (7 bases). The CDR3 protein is CASSSGRGALSVGNEQFF. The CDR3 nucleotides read TGCGCCAGCAGCTCGGGGAGGGGGGCCTTATCGGTGGGGAATGAGCAGTTCTTC.